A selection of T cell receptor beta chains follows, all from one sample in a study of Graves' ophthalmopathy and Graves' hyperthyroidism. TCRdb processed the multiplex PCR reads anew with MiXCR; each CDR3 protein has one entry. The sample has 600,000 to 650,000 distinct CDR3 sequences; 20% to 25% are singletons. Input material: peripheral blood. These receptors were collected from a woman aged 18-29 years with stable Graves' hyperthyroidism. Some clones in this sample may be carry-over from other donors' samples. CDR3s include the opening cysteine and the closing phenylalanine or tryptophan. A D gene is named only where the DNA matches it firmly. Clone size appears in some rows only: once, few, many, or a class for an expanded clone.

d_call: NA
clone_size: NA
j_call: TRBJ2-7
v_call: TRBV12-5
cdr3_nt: TGTGCTAGTGCTCCGGGGCTCACCTACGAGCAGTACTTC
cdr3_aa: CASAPGLTYEQYF

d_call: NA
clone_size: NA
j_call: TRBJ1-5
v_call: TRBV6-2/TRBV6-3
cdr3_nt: TGTGCCAGCAGTTATTCACCCAGGGCAGGAGGTCAGCCCCAGCATTTT
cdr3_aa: CASSYSPRAGGQPQHF

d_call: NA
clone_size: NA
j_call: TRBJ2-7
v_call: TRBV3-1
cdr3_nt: TGTGCCAGCAGCCATACCGGGGGTTACGAGCAGTACTTC
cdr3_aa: CASSHTGGYEQYF

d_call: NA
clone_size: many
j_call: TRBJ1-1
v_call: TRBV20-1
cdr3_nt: TGCAGTGCTAGAGCCGGGGCAGGGGACGGGACTGAAGCTTTCTTT
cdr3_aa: CSARAGAGDGTEAFF

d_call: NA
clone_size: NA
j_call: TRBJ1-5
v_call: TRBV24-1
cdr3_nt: TGTGCCACCAGTGAGGCTCCCAATCACGGAAATCAGCCCCAGCATTTT
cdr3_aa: CATSEAPNHGNQPQHF

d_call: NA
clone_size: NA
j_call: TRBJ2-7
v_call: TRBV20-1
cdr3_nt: TGCAGTGCTAGAGACACGGACTACGAGCAGTACTTC
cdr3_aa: CSARDTDYEQYF

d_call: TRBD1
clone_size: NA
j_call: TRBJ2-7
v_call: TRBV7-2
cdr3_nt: TGTGCCAGCACCCCTACCGGGACAGGCTCCTACGAGCAGGACTTC
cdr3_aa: CASTPTGTGSYEQDF

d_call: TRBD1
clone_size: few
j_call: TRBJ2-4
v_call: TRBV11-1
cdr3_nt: TGTGCCAGCAGCTTAGGAGGGCTGGGACAGGGATATCTAGCCAAAAACATTAAGTACTTC
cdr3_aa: CASSLGGLGQGYLAKNIKYF

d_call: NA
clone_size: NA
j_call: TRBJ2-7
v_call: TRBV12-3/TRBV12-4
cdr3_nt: TGTGCCAGCAGTTTAGCACCCCTCAGGGTCCTGAGCAACGAGCAGTACTTC
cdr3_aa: CASSLAPLRVLSNEQYF

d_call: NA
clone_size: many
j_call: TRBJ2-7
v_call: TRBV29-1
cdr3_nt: TGCAGCGTTGAACGGGGTTACGACGAGCAGTACTTC
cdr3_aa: CSVERGYDEQYF

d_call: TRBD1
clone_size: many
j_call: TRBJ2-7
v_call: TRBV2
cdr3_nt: TGTGCCAGCAGTTTCACAGGGGGCGAGCAGTACTTC
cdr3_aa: CASSFTGGEQYF

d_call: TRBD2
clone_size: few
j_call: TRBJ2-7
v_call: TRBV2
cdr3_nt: TGTGCCAGCAAGATAGAACTAGCGGGAGGCCCGGGGTACGAGCAGTACTTC
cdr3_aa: CASKIELAGGPGYEQYF

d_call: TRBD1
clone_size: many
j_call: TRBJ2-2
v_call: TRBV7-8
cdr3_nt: TGTGCCAGCAGCTTAGCGGTACAGGGGGAAGCCGGGGAGCTGTTTTTT
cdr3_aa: CASSLAVQGEAGELFF

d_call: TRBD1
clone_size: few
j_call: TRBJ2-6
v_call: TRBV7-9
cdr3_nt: TGTGCCAGCAGCTTACAGGGGGCGCCTGGGGCCAACGTCCTGACTTTC
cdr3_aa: CASSLQGAPGANVLTF

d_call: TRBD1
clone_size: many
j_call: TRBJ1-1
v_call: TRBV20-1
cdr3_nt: TGCAGTGCTAGCCCGACACAGGGGCGGACTGAAGCTTTCTTT
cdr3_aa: CSASPTQGRTEAFF

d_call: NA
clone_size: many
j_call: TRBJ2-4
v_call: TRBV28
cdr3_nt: TGTGCCAGCGCCAGGACCCTCCTTGGCATTCAGTACTTC
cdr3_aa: CASARTLLGIQYF

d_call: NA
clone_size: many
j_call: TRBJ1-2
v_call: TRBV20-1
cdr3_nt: TGCAGTGCTAGAGATTCGGGGGATGGCTACACCTTC
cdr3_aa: CSARDSGDGYTF

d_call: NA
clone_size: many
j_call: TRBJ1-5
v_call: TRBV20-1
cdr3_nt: TGCAGTGCTGGCGGGATTTACCATAGCAATCAGCCCCAGCATTTT
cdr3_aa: CSAGGIYHSNQPQHF

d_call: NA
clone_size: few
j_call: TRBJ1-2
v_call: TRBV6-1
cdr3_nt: TGTGCCAGCAGTCAGCGGGGATATAATGGCTACACCTTC
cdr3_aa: CASSQRGYNGYTF

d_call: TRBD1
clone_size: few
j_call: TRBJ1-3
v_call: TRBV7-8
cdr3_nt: TGTGCCAGCAGCTTAGGGCAGGGGGTGGGAAACACCATATATTTT
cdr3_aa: CASSLGQGVGNTIYF

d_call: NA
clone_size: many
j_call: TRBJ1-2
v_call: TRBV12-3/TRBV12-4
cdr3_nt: TGTGCCAGCAGTTTTACCCGCGGAGGGGGCTATGGCTACACCTTC
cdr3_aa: CASSFTRGGGYGYTF

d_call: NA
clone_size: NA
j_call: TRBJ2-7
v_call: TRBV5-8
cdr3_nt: TGTGCCAGCAGCTTGGAGCGGGGCAGGGGCTACGAGCAGTACTTC
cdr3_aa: CASSLERGRGYEQYF

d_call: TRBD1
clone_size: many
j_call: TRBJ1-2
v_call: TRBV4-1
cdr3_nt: TGCGCCAGCAGCCAAGCCCCAGGGGGGATGTATGGCTACACCTTC
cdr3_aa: CASSQAPGGMYGYTF

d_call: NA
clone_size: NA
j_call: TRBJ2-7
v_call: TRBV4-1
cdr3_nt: TGCGCCAGCAGCCAAGGGTTCACCTCTGGCGACGAGCAGTACTTC
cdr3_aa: CASSQGFTSGDEQYF

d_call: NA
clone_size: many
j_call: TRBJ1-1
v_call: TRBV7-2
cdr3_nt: TGTGCCAGCAGCTTAGCGCCCTCCGTTGGGGAAGCTTTCTTT
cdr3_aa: CASSLAPSVGEAFF

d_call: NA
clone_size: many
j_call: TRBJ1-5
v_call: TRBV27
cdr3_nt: TGTGCCAGCAGCAGCGGAGCGGGAAGTCAGCCCCAGCATTTT
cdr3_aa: CASSSGAGSQPQHF

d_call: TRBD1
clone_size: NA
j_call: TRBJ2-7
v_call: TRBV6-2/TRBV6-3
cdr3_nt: TGTGCCAGCAGTTATGGCAGGGGGTCCTACGAGCAGTACTTC
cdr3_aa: CASSYGRGSYEQYF

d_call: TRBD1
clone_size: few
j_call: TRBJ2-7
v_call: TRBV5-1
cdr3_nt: TGCGCCAGCAGCTTGACCCGACAGGGGCTCTCCTACGAGCAGTACTTC
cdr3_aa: CASSLTRQGLSYEQYF

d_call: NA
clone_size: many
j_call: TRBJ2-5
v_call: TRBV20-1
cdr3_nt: TGCAGTGCTAGTATTCAGGGGCGAGGAGAGACCCAGTACTTC
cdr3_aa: CSASIQGRGETQYF

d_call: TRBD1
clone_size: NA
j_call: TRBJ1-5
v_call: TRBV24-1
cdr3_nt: TGTGCCACCAGTGAGGGAGGGACAGGGGGCCATCAGCCCCAGCATTTT
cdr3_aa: CATSEGGTGGHQPQHF

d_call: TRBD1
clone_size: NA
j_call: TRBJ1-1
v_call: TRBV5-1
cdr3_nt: TGCGCCAGCAGCTTCCCTGGACAGGGCGAAGCTTTCTTT
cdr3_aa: CASSFPGQGEAFF

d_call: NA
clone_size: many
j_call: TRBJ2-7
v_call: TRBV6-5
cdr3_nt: TGTGCCAGCAGTTTTTCCCGGGGCCCCTTAGGGGAGCAGTACTTC
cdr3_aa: CASSFSRGPLGEQYF

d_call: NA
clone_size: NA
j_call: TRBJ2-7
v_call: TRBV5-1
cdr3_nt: TGCGCCAGCAGCCCCTCCCCAGGGAACTACGAGCAGTACTTC
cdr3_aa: CASSPSPGNYEQYF

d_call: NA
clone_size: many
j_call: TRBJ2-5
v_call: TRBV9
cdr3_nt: TGTGCCAGCAGCGTAGGACAAACGGGGGAGACCCAGTACTTC
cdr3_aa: CASSVGQTGETQYF

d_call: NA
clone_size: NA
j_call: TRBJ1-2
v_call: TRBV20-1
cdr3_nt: TGCAGTGCTGGACAGAGGGGCTACACCTTC
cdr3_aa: CSAGQRGYTF